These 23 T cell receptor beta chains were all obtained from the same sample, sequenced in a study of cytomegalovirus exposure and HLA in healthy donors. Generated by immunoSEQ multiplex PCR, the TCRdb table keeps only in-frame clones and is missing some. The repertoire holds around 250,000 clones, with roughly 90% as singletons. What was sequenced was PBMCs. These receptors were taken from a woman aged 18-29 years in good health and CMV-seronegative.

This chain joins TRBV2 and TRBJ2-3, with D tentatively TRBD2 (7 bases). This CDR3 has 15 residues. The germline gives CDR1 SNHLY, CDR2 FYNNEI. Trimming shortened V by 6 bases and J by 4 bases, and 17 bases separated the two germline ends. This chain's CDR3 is CASSDLRGRADTQYF. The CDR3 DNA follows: TGTGCCAGCAGCGATCTGCGGGGGCGCGCAGATACGCAGTATTTT.

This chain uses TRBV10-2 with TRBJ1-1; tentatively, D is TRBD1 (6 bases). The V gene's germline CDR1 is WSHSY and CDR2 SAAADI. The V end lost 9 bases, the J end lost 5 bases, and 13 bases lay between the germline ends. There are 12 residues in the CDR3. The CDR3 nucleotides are TGCGCCAGTAGGAACGGACAGACTGAAGCTTTCTTT. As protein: CASRNGQTEAFF.

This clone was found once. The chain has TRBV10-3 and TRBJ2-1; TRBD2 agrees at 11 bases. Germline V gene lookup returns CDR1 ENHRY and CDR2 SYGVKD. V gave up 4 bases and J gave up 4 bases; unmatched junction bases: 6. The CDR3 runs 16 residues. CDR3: CAISGVTSGGYNEQFF. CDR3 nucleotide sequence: TGTGCCATCAGTGGTGTTACTAGCGGGGGTTACAATGAGCAGTTCTTC.

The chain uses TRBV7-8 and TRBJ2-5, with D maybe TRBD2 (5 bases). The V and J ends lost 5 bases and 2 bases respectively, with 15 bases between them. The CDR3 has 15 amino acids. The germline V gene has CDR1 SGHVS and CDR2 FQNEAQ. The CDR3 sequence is CASSRGLDKQETQYF. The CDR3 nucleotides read TGTGCCAGCAGCCGTGGACTCGACAAACAAGAGACCCAGTACTTC.

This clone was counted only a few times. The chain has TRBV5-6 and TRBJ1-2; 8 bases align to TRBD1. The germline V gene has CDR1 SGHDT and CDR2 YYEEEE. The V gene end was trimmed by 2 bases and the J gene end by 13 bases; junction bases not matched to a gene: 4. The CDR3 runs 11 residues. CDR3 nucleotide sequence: TGTGCCAGCAGCTTCTACAGGGGGTGCACCTTC. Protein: CASSFYRGCTF.

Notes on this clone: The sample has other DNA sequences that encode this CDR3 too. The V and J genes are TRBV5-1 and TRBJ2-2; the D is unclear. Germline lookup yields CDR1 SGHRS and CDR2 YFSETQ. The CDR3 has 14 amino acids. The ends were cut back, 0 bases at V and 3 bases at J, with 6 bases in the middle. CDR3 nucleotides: TGCGCCAGCAGCTTGGCGTCAGACACCGGGGAGCTGTTTTTT. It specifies CASSLASDTGELFF.

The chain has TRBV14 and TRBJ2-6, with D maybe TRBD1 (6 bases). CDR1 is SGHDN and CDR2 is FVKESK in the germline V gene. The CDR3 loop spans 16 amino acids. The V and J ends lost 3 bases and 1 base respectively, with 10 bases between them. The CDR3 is CASSHLQGSGANVLTF. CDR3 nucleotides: TGTGCCAGCAGCCATTTACAGGGTTCTGGGGCCAACGTCCTGACTTTC.

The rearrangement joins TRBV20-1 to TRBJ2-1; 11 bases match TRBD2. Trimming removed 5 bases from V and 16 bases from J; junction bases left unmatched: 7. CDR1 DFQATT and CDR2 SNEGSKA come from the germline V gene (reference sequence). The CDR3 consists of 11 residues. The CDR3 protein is CSALTSGVVFF. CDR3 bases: TGCAGTGCTTTGACTAGCGGGGTTGTATTCTTC.

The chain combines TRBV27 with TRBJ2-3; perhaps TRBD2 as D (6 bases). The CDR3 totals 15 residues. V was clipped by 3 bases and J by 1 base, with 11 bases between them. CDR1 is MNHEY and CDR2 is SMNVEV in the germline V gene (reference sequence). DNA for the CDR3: TGTGCCAGCAGTTTGAGTGGAGGGGGCACAGATACGCAGTATTTT. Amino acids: CASSLSGGGTDTQYF.

The CDR3 reads CASSLRRGGLGETQYF. CDR3 nucleotide sequence: TGTGCCAGCAGCTTACGACGGGGTGGGTTAGGAGAGACCCAGTACTTC. The V and J genes are TRBV11-2 and TRBJ2-5; D possibly corresponds to TRBD2 (5 bases). CDR3 size: 16 residues. Trimming removed 2 bases at V and 4 bases at J, with 17 bases between. The V gene's germline CDR1 is SGHAT and CDR2 FQNNGV.

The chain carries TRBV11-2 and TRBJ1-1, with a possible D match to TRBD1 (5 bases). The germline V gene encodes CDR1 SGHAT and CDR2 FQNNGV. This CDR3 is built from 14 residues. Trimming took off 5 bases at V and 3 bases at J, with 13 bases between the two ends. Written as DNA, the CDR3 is TGTGCCAGCAGCCGCCTCGGACAAGACACTGAAGCTTTCTTT. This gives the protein CASSRLGQDTEAFF.

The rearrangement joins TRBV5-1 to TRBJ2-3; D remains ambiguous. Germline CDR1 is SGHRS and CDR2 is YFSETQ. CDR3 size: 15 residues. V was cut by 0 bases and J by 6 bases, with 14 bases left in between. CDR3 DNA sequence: TGCGCCAGCAGCTTGGCCGTCGTTAGCTCGGATACGCAGTATTTT. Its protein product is CASSLAVVSSDTQYF.

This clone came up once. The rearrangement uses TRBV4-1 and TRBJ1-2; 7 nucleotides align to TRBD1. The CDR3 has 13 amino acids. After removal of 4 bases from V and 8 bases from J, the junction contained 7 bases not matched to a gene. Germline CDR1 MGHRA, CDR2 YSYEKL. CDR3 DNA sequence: TGCGCCAGCAGCCCACAGGGGAATGGCGGCTACACCTTC. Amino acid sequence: CASSPQGNGGYTF.

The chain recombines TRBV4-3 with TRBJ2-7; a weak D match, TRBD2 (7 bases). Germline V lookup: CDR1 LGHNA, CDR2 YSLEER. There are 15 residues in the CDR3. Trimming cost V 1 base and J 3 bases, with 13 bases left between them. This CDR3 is CASSQALGGLYEQYF. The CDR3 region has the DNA TGCGCCAGCAGCCAAGCTTTGGGGGGGCTCTACGAGCAGTACTTC.

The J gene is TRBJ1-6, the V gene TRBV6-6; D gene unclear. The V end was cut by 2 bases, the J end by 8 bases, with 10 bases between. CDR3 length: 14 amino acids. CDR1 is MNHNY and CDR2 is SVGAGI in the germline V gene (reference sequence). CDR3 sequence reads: CASSYGRVDSPLHF. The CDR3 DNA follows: TGTGCCAGCAGTTACGGGAGGGTGGATTCACCCCTCCACTTT.

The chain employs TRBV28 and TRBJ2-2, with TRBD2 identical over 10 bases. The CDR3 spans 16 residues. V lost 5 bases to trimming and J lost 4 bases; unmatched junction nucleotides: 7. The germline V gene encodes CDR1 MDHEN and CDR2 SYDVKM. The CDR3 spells CASSLSGGSGTGELFF. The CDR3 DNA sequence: TGTGCCAGCAGTCTTAGCGGGGGGTCCGGCACCGGGGAGCTGTTTTTT.

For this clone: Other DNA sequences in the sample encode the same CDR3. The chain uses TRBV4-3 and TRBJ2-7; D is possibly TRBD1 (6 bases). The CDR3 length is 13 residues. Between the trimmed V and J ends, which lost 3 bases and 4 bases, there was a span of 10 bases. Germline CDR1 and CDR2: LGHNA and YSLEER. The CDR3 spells CASSQEQGYEQYF. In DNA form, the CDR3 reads TGCGCCAGCAGCCAGGAACAGGGTTACGAGCAGTACTTC.

The DNA for the CDR3 is TGTGCCAGCACACTAGCGGGCGGCAGGGGCAATGAGCAGTTCTTC. This encodes CASTLAGGRGNEQFF. J is TRBJ2-1 and V is TRBV14; 9 nucleotides match TRBD2. Per germline, CDR1 SGHDN and CDR2 FVKESK. Losses at the gene ends were 7 bases for V and 6 bases for J; bases not matched to a gene: 10. This CDR3 is 15 amino acids long.

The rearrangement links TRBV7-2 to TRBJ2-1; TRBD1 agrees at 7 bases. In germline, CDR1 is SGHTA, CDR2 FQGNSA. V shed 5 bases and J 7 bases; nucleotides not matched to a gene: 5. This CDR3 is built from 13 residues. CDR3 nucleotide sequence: TGTGCCAGCAGCAGACAGGGCGGGAATGAGCAGTTCTTC. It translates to CASSRQGGNEQFF.

The CDR3 here is CASSPWGRGTTGELFF. The CDR3, as DNA: TGTGCCAGCAGCCCCTGGGGCAGGGGAACGACCGGGGAGCTGTTTTTT. The V and J genes are TRBV5-8 and TRBJ2-2; TRBD1 might be the D (6 bases). V lost 4 bases and J lost 5, with 18 bases in between. This CDR3 is built from 16 residues. Germline V gives CDR1 SGHTS, CDR2 YDEGEE.

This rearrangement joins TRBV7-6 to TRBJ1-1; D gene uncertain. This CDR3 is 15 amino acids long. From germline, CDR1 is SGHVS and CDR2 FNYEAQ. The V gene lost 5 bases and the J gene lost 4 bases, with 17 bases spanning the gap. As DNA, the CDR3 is TGTGCCAGCAGCCCTCAAGAGGAGGGAGGCACTGAAGCTTTCTTT. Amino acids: CASSPQEEGGTEAFF.

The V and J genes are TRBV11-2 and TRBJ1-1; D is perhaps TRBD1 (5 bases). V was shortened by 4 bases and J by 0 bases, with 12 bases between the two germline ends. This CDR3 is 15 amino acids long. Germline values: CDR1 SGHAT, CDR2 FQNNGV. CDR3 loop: CASSSGGGMNTEAFF. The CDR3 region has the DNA TGTGCCAGCAGCTCGGGGGGAGGGATGAACACTGAAGCTTTCTTT.

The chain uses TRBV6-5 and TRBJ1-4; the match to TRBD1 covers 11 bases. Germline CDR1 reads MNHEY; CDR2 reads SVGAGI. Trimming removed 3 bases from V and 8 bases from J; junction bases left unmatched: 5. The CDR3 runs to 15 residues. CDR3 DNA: TGTGCCAGCAGTTATAAGGGACAGGGGGGCGAAAAACTGTTTTTT. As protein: CASSYKGQGGEKLFF.